The following is a TCR beta chain sequence with its context. Its cognate antigen is unknown. A much more abundant neighbour one base away suggests this may be a read error. Because the CDR3 is missing its conserved closing phenylalanine or tryptophan, this is likely a read error. In germline, CDR1 is SGHVS, CDR2 FQNEAQ. V was clipped by 5 bases and J by 4 bases, with 16 bases between them. The CDR3 covers 15 residues. Individual cDNA molecules (in the library) carried attached unique molecular identifiers. MiXCR was run by TCRdb on the RACE reads, yielding one entry per CDR3 protein. Here the sample spans tens of thousands of distinct CDR3 sequences, 8% to 10% being singletons. These data are taken from a study of human T cells and chemical hapten exposure. Study in general: After 6 days, upper back 0.01% DPC patch tests were scored. TCR yields per sample varied, mainly owing to small pooled library volume differences.

Study outcomes and limitations: Relative to control repertoires, expanded TCRs gave rise to significantly more large CDR3 similarity clusters.

Time point of the sample: pre-sensitization, week 0. The treatment: therapeutic diphenylcyclopropenone sensitization with weekly scalp DPC. The chain uses TRBV7-8 and TRBJ2-3; D uncertain. Sample: whole blood, taken in connection with sensitization to the hapten diphenylcyclopropenone (DPC). The sequence was collected from a woman in her forties with alopecia areata. Some clones in this sample may be carry-over from other donors' samples. The CDR3 DNA reads TGTGCCAGCAGCCCGACAATGCTTATCCCAGATACGCAGTATATT. Its protein product is CASSPTMLIPDTQYI.